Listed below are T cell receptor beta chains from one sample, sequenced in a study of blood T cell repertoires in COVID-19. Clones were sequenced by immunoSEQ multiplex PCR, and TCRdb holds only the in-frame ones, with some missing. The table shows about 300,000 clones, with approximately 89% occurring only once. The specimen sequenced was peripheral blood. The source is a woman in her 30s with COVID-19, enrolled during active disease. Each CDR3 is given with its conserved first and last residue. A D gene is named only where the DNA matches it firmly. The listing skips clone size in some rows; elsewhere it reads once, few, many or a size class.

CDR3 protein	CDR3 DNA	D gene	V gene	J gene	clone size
CASSPRLVGTASSYEQYF	TGTGCCAGCAGCCCCCGGCTGGTCGGGACAGCGAGCTCCTACGAGCAGTACTTC	TRBD1	TRBV7-9	TRBJ2-7	NA
CASSPDMRNSPLHF	TGTGCCAGCAGCCCGGATATGCGGAATTCACCCCTCCACTTT	NA	TRBV7-9	TRBJ1-6	NA
CSVRREYNEQFF	TGCAGCGTCCGTAGGGAGTACAATGAGCAGTTCTTC	NA	TRBV29-1	TRBJ2-1	once
CASSRDRGNYNEQFF	TGTGCCAGCTCCCGAGACAGGGGAAACTACAATGAGCAGTTCTTC	TRBD1	TRBV18	TRBJ2-1	NA
CASGGAPQGNTIYF	TGTGCCAGCGGGGGGGCACCCCAAGGAAACACCATATATTTT	NA	TRBV7-8	TRBJ1-3	NA
CASSLNTEAFF	TGTGCCAGCTCCTTGAACACTGAAGCTTTCTTT	NA	TRBV18	TRBJ1-1	NA
CASSSGENTEAFF	TGTGCCAGCTCCTCGGGGGAGAACACTGAAGCTTTCTTT	NA	TRBV18	TRBJ1-1	NA
CAAGGALREKLFF	TGTGCCGCGGGGGGCGCGTTGCGTGAAAAACTGTTTTTT	NA	TRBV6-5	TRBJ1-4	NA
CASSPTRLGQSTRHSDYGYTF	TGTGCCAGCAGTCCGACCCGGTTGGGACAGTCGACCAGACATTCAGACTATGGCTACACCTTC	TRBD1	TRBV28	TRBJ1-2	NA
CSVPGTGYHTEAFF	TGCAGCGTTCCCGGGACAGGATACCACACTGAAGCTTTCTTT	TRBD1	TRBV29-1	TRBJ1-1	few
CASRQIQGTYNEQFF	TGTGCCAGCAGACAAATACAGGGGACCTACAATGAGCAGTTCTTC	TRBD1	TRBV28	TRBJ2-1	NA
CASSQFMNTEAFF	TGTGCCAGCAGCCAGTTCATGAACACTGAAGCTTTCTTT	NA	TRBV3-1/TRBV3-2	TRBJ1-1	NA
CASSLYRITNEKLFF	TGTGCCAGCAGTTTATACAGGATAACTAATGAAAAACTGTTTTTT	NA	TRBV28	TRBJ1-4	NA
CASSPGEVYNEQFF	TGTGCCAGCAGTCCGGGGGAAGTCTACAATGAGCAGTTCTTC	NA	TRBV9	TRBJ2-1	NA
CASSLYSELNTEAFF	TGCGCCAGCAGCTTGTATTCGGAGTTGAACACTGAAGCTTTCTTT	NA	TRBV5-1	TRBJ1-1	NA
CASSAGTGNSPLHF	TGTGCCAGCTCAGCCGGGACAGGAAATTCACCCCTCCACTTT	TRBD1	TRBV18	TRBJ1-6	NA
CATRGGYSRPQHF	TGTGCCACCCGGGGGGGATACAGCAGGCCCCAGCATTTT	NA	TRBV6-5	TRBJ1-5	NA
CASSRPGQDYNEQFF	TGTGCCAGCAGTCGACCGGGACAGGATTACAATGAGCAGTTCTTC	TRBD1	TRBV28	TRBJ2-1	NA
CASSLVSDTQYF	TGTGCCAGCAGCTTAGTCTCAGATACGCAGTATTTT	NA	TRBV11-2	TRBJ2-3	NA
CASSLAGVGYGYTF	TGTGCCAGCAGCTTAGCCGGGGTGGGCTATGGCTACACCTTC	NA	TRBV11-2	TRBJ1-2	NA
CASSLATGGVSSYEQYF	TGCGCCAGCAGCTTGGCGACAGGGGGAGTCAGCTCCTACGAGCAGTACTTC	TRBD1	TRBV5-1	TRBJ2-7	few
CASSLPLGQQSGNEQFF	TGTGCCAGCAGCTTGCCCCTGGGACAACAATCGGGCAATGAGCAGTTCTTC	NA	TRBV7-3	TRBJ2-1	NA
CASRLSSYNEQFF	TGTGCCAGCCGACTGAGCTCCTACAATGAGCAGTTCTTC	NA	TRBV27	TRBJ2-1	NA
CASSRGGEPTGELFF	TGCGCCAGCAGCCGGGGAGGGGAGCCCACCGGGGAGCTGTTTTTT	TRBD2	TRBV5-1	TRBJ2-2	NA
CASRLTGRVEQYF	TGTGCCAGCAGATTGACAGGTCGGGTTGAGCAGTACTTC	NA	TRBV6-6	TRBJ2-7	NA
CASSLTSQETQYF	TGTGCCAGCAGTTTAACTAGCCAAGAGACCCAGTACTTC	NA	TRBV6-6	TRBJ2-5	NA
CSVFSGYEQYF	TGCAGCGTTTTCTCAGGATACGAGCAGTACTTC	NA	TRBV29-1	TRBJ2-7	NA
CAIMASGGGTDTQYF	TGTGCCATCATGGCCAGCGGGGGTGGTACAGATACGCAGTATTTT	TRBD2	TRBV10-3	TRBJ2-3	few
CASQQGANTPYGYTF	TGTGCCAGCCAACAGGGGGCCAACACCCCCTATGGCTACACCTTC	TRBD1	TRBV7-9	TRBJ1-2	NA
CASSLEGRAPYNEQFF	TGTGCCAGCAGCTTAGAGGGCAGGGCTCCCTACAATGAGCAGTTCTTC	NA	TRBV7-9	TRBJ2-1	NA
CASSLAGGMYGYTF	TGCGCCAGCAGCTTGGCCGGGGGGATGTATGGCTACACCTTC	NA	TRBV5-1	TRBJ1-2	NA
CSVDQSTGELFF	TGCAGCGTTGACCAGTCCACCGGGGAGCTGTTTTTT	NA	TRBV29-1	TRBJ2-2	NA
CASSPQAAGELFF	TGCGCCAGCAGCCCCCAAGCCGCCGGGGAGCTGTTTTTT	NA	TRBV10-2	TRBJ2-2	once
CASSLPLRLAGGRVF	TGTGCCAGCAGCTTACCTCTCCGACTAGCGGGGGGAAGGGTGTTT	TRBD2	TRBV7-9	TRBJ2-3	NA
CASSLTWTAYPSQPQHF	TGTGCCAGCTCCCTGACCTGGACAGCATACCCCAGTCAGCCCCAGCATTTT	NA	TRBV27	TRBJ1-5	NA
CATSDSGSDNQPQHF	TGTGCCACCAGTGATTCCGGCAGCGACAATCAGCCCCAGCATTTT	NA	TRBV24-1	TRBJ1-5	NA
CATSDSGQGRTGELFF	TGTGCCACCAGTGATTCGGGACAGGGACGCACCGGGGAGCTGTTTTTT	TRBD1	TRBV24-1	TRBJ2-2	NA
CASSLRGTGAEYGYTF	TGTGCCAGCAGCTTGAGGGGGACAGGAGCAGAATATGGCTACACCTTC	TRBD1	TRBV5-5	TRBJ1-2	NA
CASSTGDLNTGELFF	TGTGCCAGCAGCACAGGGGACCTGAACACCGGGGAGCTGTTTTTT	TRBD1	TRBV6-5	TRBJ2-2	many
CASSRTGLQGETQYF	TGCGCCAGCTCCAGGACAGGTTTGCAGGGGGAGACCCAGTACTTC	TRBD1	TRBV5-1	TRBJ2-5	NA
CATRQGLYEQYF	TGTGCCACCAGACAGGGCCTCTACGAGCAGTACTTC	TRBD1	TRBV6-5	TRBJ2-7	NA
CASSWEGTQYF	TGTGCCAGCAGTTGGGAGGGTACGCAGTATTTT	TRBD2	TRBV6-5	TRBJ2-3	NA
CASSPGLNEKLFF	TGTGCCAGCTCACCGGGACTTAATGAAAAACTGTTTTTT	NA	TRBV18	TRBJ1-4	NA
CASSSIQGNEQFF	TGTGCCAGCAGTTCCATTCAGGGAAATGAGCAGTTCTTC	NA	TRBV27	TRBJ2-1	NA
CASSPPETGVSQPQHF	TGTGCCAGCAGTCCCCCAGAGACAGGGGTTTCTCAGCCCCAGCATTTT	TRBD1	TRBV28	TRBJ1-5	NA
CASSLVRTGVRETQYF	TGTGCCAGCAGCTTGGTCCGGACTGGGGTTAGGGAGACCCAGTACTTC	NA	TRBV5-5	TRBJ2-5	once
CASSLVGESSPLHF	TGTGCCAGCAGCTTAGTCGGGGAGAGTTCACCCCTCCACTTT	NA	TRBV11-3	TRBJ1-6	NA
CATSDEDRTDTQYF	TGTGCCACCAGTGATGAGGACAGGACAGATACGCAGTATTTT	TRBD1	TRBV24-1	TRBJ2-3	NA
CAISDQYQETQYF	TGTGCCATCAGTGACCAGTACCAAGAGACCCAGTACTTC	NA	TRBV10-3	TRBJ2-5	NA
CASNRQGIYGYTF	TGTGCCAGCAATAGACAGGGGATCTATGGCTACACCTTC	TRBD1	TRBV2	TRBJ1-2	NA